The TCR beta chain described here comes from a study of T cells in women clearing cervical HPV infection. Regarding this clone: The observed sequence ends 3 residues before the CDR3 terminus, with the missing tail filled in from the germline J gene.

Using immunoSEQ multiplex PCR, the repertoire was profiled, and TCRdb retains in-frame clones only, with some absent. The clone table shows about 30,000 clones, with the ten largest holding 5.5% to 8.5%. CDR3 size: 15 residues. The ends lost 0 bases at V and 0 bases at J; junction bases unmatched: 1. Germline V lookup: CDR1 SGHRS, CDR2 YFSETQ. The sample consisted of blood buffy coat. This receptor was taken from a woman aged 18 to 75 with a cervical HPV16 infection that either progressed to CIN3+ or cleared (not recorded which). J is TRBJ2-7 and V is TRBV5-1, with 9 positions matching TRBD2. The CDR3 bases that were read are TGCGCCAGCAGCTTGGGCGGGGGGGGCTCCTACGAG. This codes for CASSLGGGGSYE. The full CDR3 protein is CASSLGGGGSYEQYF.